These 23 T cell receptor beta chains were sequenced from one sample in a study of T cell changes during pregnancy in multiple sclerosis. Measured with immunoSEQ multiplex PCR; TCRdb has only the in-frame clones, and not every one. Seen here are about 43,000 clones, about nine tenths observed once, and the top ten hold around 4.7%. Material: peripheral blood, obtained in the second trimester of pregnancy. The receptors were sampled from a female donor in good health, enrolled as a control in a pregnancy study.

This chain joins TRBV18 and TRBJ2-7; 7 nucleotides align to TRBD1. The germline gives CDR1 KGHSH, CDR2 LQKENI. The CDR3 is made up of 13 amino acids. The V gene end was trimmed by 6 bases and the J gene end by 4 bases; junction bases not matched to a gene: 6. For the CDR3, the DNA is TGTGCCAGCTCGCCGGGACAGACTTACGAGCAGTACTTC. Protein sequence: CASSPGQTYEQYF.

In DNA, the CDR3 is TGTGCCAGTAGTGTCGACAGGGGAAGGACTGAAGCTTTCTTT. This gives the protein CASSVDRGRTEAFF. V gene TRBV19 combines with J gene TRBJ1-1; TRBD1 matches 8 bases. Unmatched junction bases numbered 7, after V lost 5 bases and J lost 5 bases. From germline, CDR1 is LNHDA and CDR2 SQIVND (reference sequence). The CDR3 extends over 14 amino acids.

This rearrangement joins TRBV5-4 to TRBJ2-7; 8 nucleotides line up with TRBD1. Per germline, CDR1 SGHNT and CDR2 YYREEE (reference sequence). The CDR3 has 15 amino acids. Unmatched junction bases numbered 7, after V lost 0 bases and J lost 5 bases. For the CDR3, the DNA is TGTGCCAGCAGCTTGGGCAGGACAGGGTTAAACGAGCAGTACTTC. This codes for CASSLGRTGLNEQYF.

This clone was recorded a few times. The V gene is TRBV18, the J gene TRBJ1-6; D might be TRBD1 (6 bases). The germline V gene has CDR1 KGHSH and CDR2 LQKENI. This CDR3 is built from 14 residues. Trimming shortened V by 4 bases and J by 7 bases, and 11 bases separated the two germline ends. The DNA of the CDR3 is TGTGCCAGCTCACTCGTGCAGGGGAATTCACCCCTCCACTTT. It yields the protein CASSLVQGNSPLHF.

This chain uses TRBV5-4 with TRBJ2-5, with 8 bases lining up with TRBD1. CDR1 is SGHNT, CDR2 YYREEE, per germline (reference sequence). This CDR3 is 14 amino acids long. The ends lost 4 bases at V and 4 bases at J; junction bases unmatched: 6. CDR3 protein: CASSRTGLGETQYF. In DNA, the CDR3 is TGTGCCAGCAGCAGGACAGGGTTGGGAGAGACCCAGTACTTC.

This clone showed up just a few times. The chain links TRBV9 to TRBJ1-1; no clear D gene. The CDR3 is 14 amino acids. The germline gives CDR1 SGDLS, CDR2 YYNGEE. V was cut by 0 bases and J by 4 bases, with 10 bases left in between. The CDR3 nucleotides are TGTGCCAGCAGCGTAGGGAGGTCGAGCACTGAAGCTTTCTTT. Amino acids: CASSVGRSSTEAFF. Full variable domain (remainder filled in from reference TRBV9 and TRBJ1-1): DSGVTQTPKHLITATGQRVTLRCSPRSGDLSVYWYQQSLDQGLQFLIQYYNGEERAKGNILERFSAQQFPDLHSELNLSSLELGDSALYFCASSVGRSSTEAFFGQGTRLTVV.

The CDR3 is CASSPRGNNEQFF. In nucleotides, the CDR3 is TGTGCCAGCAGCCCGCGGGGGAACAATGAGCAGTTCTTC. This chain uses TRBV27 with TRBJ2-1, with TRBD2 matching 7 bases. V dropped 6 bases and J dropped 5; count of bases not matched to a gene: 4. The CDR3 loop spans 13 amino acids. The germline gives CDR1 MNHEY, CDR2 SMNVEV (reference sequence).

This chain connects TRBV5-4 to TRBJ2-1; TRBD1 matches 10 bases. Germline V gene lookup returns CDR1 SGHNT and CDR2 YYREEE (reference sequence). The CDR3 contains 15 residues. V gave up 3 bases and J gave up 8 bases; unmatched junction bases: 8. CDR3 loop: CASSSTGGAGDEQFF. DNA of the CDR3: TGTGCCAGCAGCTCGACAGGGGGCGCGGGCGATGAGCAGTTCTTC.

The V gene is TRBV28, the J gene TRBJ1-1; a weak D match, TRBD1 (6 bases). The germline V gene encodes CDR1 MDHEN and CDR2 SYDVKM. V lost 3 bases and J 6 bases, leaving 8 bases between the germline ends. The CDR3 is made up of 12 amino acids. CDR3: CASSLRGSEAFF. The CDR3 DNA is TGTGCCAGCAGTTTGAGGGGGTCTGAAGCTTTCTTT.

The chain is built from TRBV11-3 and TRBJ2-7, with 10 nucleotides matching TRBD1. The CDR3 runs to 13 residues. Germline lookup yields CDR1 SGHNT and CDR2 YENEEA. The J segment lost 5 bases and the V segment lost 5 bases, leaving 3 bases of the junction unmatched. CDR3 sequence: CASSLGTGDEQYF. In DNA form, the CDR3 reads TGTGCCAGCAGCCTCGGGACAGGGGACGAGCAGTACTTC. Filled out from reference TRBV11-3 and TRBJ2-7, the complete variable domain reads EAGVVQSPRYKIIEKKQPVAFWCNPISGHNTLYWYLQNLGQGPELLIRYENEEAVDDSQLPKDRFSAERLKGVDSTLKIQPAELGDSAVYLCASSLGTGDEQYFGPGTRLTVT.

The chain couples TRBV30 to TRBJ2-5; D perhaps matches TRBD2 (6 bases). The length of the CDR3 is 12 residues. V dropped 3 bases and J dropped 5 bases, with 10 bases sitting between them. The germline V gene has CDR1 GTSNPN and CDR2 SVGIG (reference sequence). CDR3 nucleotides: TGTGCCTGGAGGATGGCGGGGGAGACCCAGTACTTC. Amino acid sequence: CAWRMAGETQYF. The variable domain in full, completed from reference TRBV30 and TRBJ2-5, reads SQTIHQWPATLVQPVGSPLSLECTVEGTSNPNLYWYRQAAGRGLQLLFYSVGIGQISSEVPQNLSASRPQDRQFILSSKKLLLSDSGFYLCAWRMAGETQYFGPGTRLLVL.

The gene calls are TRBV7-2 and TRBJ2-3; D is ambiguous. Trimming pared 1 base from V and 6 bases from J, leaving 11 bases between. Germline assignment: CDR1 SGHTA and CDR2 FQGNSA. This CDR3 has 14 residues. The CDR3 coding sequence is TGTGCCAGCAGCTTAGACCGGTGGGCGGATACGCAGTATTTT. Its protein product is CASSLDRWADTQYF.

This clone was found once. The gene calls are TRBV27 and TRBJ2-1; 7 nucleotides line up with TRBD2. The CDR3 consists of 14 residues. V lost 8 bases and J lost 5; bases outside the gene matches: 9. Germline V gene data show CDR1 as MNHEY and CDR2 as SMNVEV (reference sequence). CDR3 in DNA: TGTGCCAGCGGGATGGGAGGGCCCCACAATGAGCAGTTCTTC. It encodes CASGMGGPHNEQFF.

The genes are TRBV27 and TRBJ2-7; D gene unclear. Per the germline V gene, CDR1 is MNHEY and CDR2 is SMNVEV (reference sequence). The CDR3 extends over 13 amino acids. Trimming shortened V by 2 bases and J by 2 bases, and 7 bases separated the two germline ends. This CDR3 is CASSLHGAYEQYF. The CDR3 region has the DNA TGTGCCAGCAGTTTACACGGAGCCTACGAGCAGTACTTC.

About this clone: The same CDR3 arises from other DNA sequences in this sample as well. The rearrangement uses TRBV5-1 and TRBJ2-1; tentative D call: TRBD2 (5 bases). Germline CDR1 SGHRS, CDR2 YFSETQ. The CDR3 is made up of 16 amino acids. The V gene lost 3 bases and the J gene lost 0 bases, with 13 bases spanning the gap. CDR3 residues: CASSSRGSSSYNEQFF. The DNA for the CDR3 is TGCGCCAGCAGCTCCCGGGGAAGTAGCTCCTACAATGAGCAGTTCTTC.

V and J are TRBV5-1 and TRBJ1-2; 7 nucleotides align to TRBD1. Germline CDR1 is SGHRS and CDR2 is YFSETQ. This CDR3 is 14 amino acids long. V lost 4 bases to trimming and J lost 8 bases; unmatched junction nucleotides: 11. CDR3 sequence: CASSLGDSARGYTF. The CDR3 region has the DNA TGCGCCAGCAGCCTTGGGGACAGTGCAAGGGGCTACACCTTC.

The chain links TRBV5-4 to TRBJ2-6; the D gene is possibly TRBD2 (6 bases). Per germline, CDR1 SGHNT and CDR2 YYREEE (reference sequence). V lost 2 bases and J 0 bases, leaving 12 bases between the germline ends. The CDR3 extends over 17 amino acids. The CDR3 region has the DNA TGTGCCAGCAGCTTTGGGGGGTCTAGCTCTGGGGCCAACGTCCTGACTTTC. Amino acid sequence: CASSFGGSSSGANVLTF.

The genes are TRBV5-4 and TRBJ2-7, with a tentative D call TRBD2 (5 bases). The CDR3 loop spans 15 amino acids. V was pared by 3 bases and J by 2 bases, with 15 bases between. Germline assignment: CDR1 SGHNT and CDR2 YYREEE (reference sequence). The CDR3 nucleotides read TGTGCCAGCAGCTGGCAACTAGAGAGCGCCTACGAGCAGTACTTC. This translates into CASSWQLESAYEQYF.

V usage is TRBV28 and J usage is TRBJ2-2; TRBD1 matches at 7 bases. Germline CDR1 is MDHEN and CDR2 is SYDVKM. Trimming cost V 6 bases and J 5 bases; bases outside gene matches: 6. This CDR3 is 14 amino acids long. Here the CDR3 DNA reads TGTGCCAGCAGGACAGGGCGGAGGACCGGGGAGCTGTTTTTT. This codes for CASRTGRRTGELFF.

This chain joins TRBV6-6 and TRBJ2-5; no firm D call. In germline, CDR1 is MNHNY, CDR2 SVGAGI (reference sequence). Trimming left V 2 bases short and J 0 bases short, with 10 bases between. The CDR3 runs 15 residues. The chain's CDR3 is CASSYGTEYQETQYF. The CDR3 bases are TGTGCCAGCAGTTACGGCACAGAGTACCAAGAGACCCAGTACTTC.

The J gene is TRBJ1-1, the V gene TRBV27; D is perhaps TRBD1 (6 bases). V shed 8 bases and J shed 4 bases, with 26 bases lying between them. The CDR3 totals 17 residues. Germline CDR1 and CDR2: MNHEY and SMNVEV (reference sequence). The chain's CDR3 is CASRRGSQGRYGTEAFF. CDR3 coding DNA: TGTGCCAGCCGAAGAGGGTCACAGGGTAGATATGGCACTGAAGCTTTCTTT.

The chain uses TRBV27 and TRBJ2-3, with TRBD2 identical over 7 bases. V shed 2 bases, J shed 4 bases, and the junction held 6 bases outside the gene matches. Germline assignment: CDR1 MNHEY and CDR2 SMNVEV (reference sequence). The CDR3 is 15 amino acids. In DNA, the CDR3 is TGTGCCAGCAGTTTAGGGGGGAGCGGGGCAGATACGCAGTATTTT. Its protein is CASSLGGSGADTQYF.

The V gene is TRBV27, the J gene TRBJ1-2, with TRBD1 matching 8 bases. The germline CDR1 and CDR2 sequences are MNHEY and SMNVEV (reference sequence). V shed 6 bases, J shed 7 bases, and the junction held 7 bases outside the gene matches. The CDR3 has 13 residues. The CDR3 DNA is TGTGCCAGCAGCCCCGACAGGGGTGGTGGCTACACCTTC. This gives the protein CASSPDRGGGYTF.